Below, 11 T cell receptor beta chains from the same sample are listed, as sequenced in a study of OX40 agonist ivuxolimab in advanced cancers. TCRdb keeps only in-frame clones here, not all; method: immunoSEQ multiplex PCR. The sample carries about 61,000 clones, roughly nine tenths recorded once. The sequences come from CD4+ or CD8+ T cells sorted from blood, collected in a trial of the OX40 agonist ivuxolimab. The receptors come from an adult with an advanced solid tumor such as melanoma, head and neck, liver or kidney cancer.

The rearrangement joins TRBV4-2 to TRBJ1-1, with D uncertain. V was clipped by 5 bases and J by 1 base, with 8 bases between them. The CDR3 length is 13 residues. Germline CDR1 LGHNA, CDR2 YNFKEQ. This CDR3 is CASSKDGNTEAFF. The CDR3 bases are TGTGCCAGCAGCAAGGACGGGAACACTGAAGCTTTCTTT.

The chain has TRBV5-1 and TRBJ1-1; D unresolved. V was cut by 4 bases and J by 3 bases, with 13 bases left in between. Germline-derived CDR1 and CDR2 are SGHRS and YFSETQ. This CDR3 spans 14 amino acids. The CDR3 DNA follows: TGCGCCAGCAGCCCCACCACAGCCTACACTGAAGCTTTCTTT. Amino acid sequence: CASSPTTAYTEAFF.

The chain joins TRBV18 to TRBJ2-2, with TRBD1 matching 7 bases. The CDR3 is 16 amino acids. V lost 1 base, J lost 1 base, and 3 bases stayed unmatched. Germline assignment: CDR1 KGHSH and CDR2 LQKENI. CDR3 nucleotide sequence: TGTGCCAGCTCACCACGAGGGGGCCTGAACACCGGGGAGCTGTTTTTT. This translates into CASSPRGGLNTGELFF.

Only one count was recorded for this clone. This chain links TRBV7-9 with TRBJ1-6, with 8 positions matching TRBD1. Germline loops: CDR1 SEHNR, CDR2 FQNEAQ (reference sequence). The CDR3 runs to 17 residues. V was clipped by 5 bases and J by 4 bases; unmatched bases: 10. DNA for the CDR3: TGTGCCAGCAGCCCCGGACAGGGTGGGGGTTATAATTCACCCCTCCACTTT. This encodes CASSPGQGGGYNSPLHF.

This sequence joins TRBV7-9 and TRBJ2-2, with D perhaps assigned TRBD1 or TRBD2 (5 bases each). V lost 7 bases and J 1 base, leaving 13 bases between the germline ends. The length of the CDR3 is 15 residues. Looked up from germline, CDR1 is SEHNR and CDR2 is FQNEAQ (reference sequence). DNA for the CDR3: TGTGCCAGCATCCCCGGGGACGGGAACACCGGGGAGCTGTTTTTT. This sequence encodes CASIPGDGNTGELFF.

CDR3 in amino acids: CASSLWGFTEAFF. CDR3 coding DNA: TGTGCCAGCAGCTTATGGGGTTTTACTGAAGCTTTCTTT. The chain couples TRBV5-6 to TRBJ1-1; D is uncertain. Trimming removed 2 bases from V and 5 bases from J, with 10 bases in between. This CDR3 has 13 amino acids. Looked up from germline, CDR1 is SGHDT and CDR2 is YYEEEE.

The chain combines TRBV7-7 with TRBJ2-5, with 7 bases aligning to TRBD1. This CDR3 has 14 residues. The J segment lost 2 bases and the V segment lost 0 bases, leaving 0 bases of the junction unmatched. Germline CDR1 SSHAT, CDR2 FNYEAQ (reference sequence). The chain's CDR3 is CASSLAGQQETQYF. Written as DNA, the CDR3 is TGTGCCAGCAGCTTAGCGGGACAGCAAGAGACCCAGTACTTC.

The genes are TRBV7-2 and TRBJ2-6, with D possibly TRBD1 on 6 matching bases. Trimming removed 4 bases at V and 3 bases at J, with 16 bases between. Per germline, CDR1 SGHTA and CDR2 FQGNSA. The CDR3 loop spans 17 amino acids. CDR3 bases: TGTGCCAGCAGCTCCAGGGGTCCCCCAGGTGGGGCCAACGTCCTGACTTTC. It encodes CASSSRGPPGGANVLTF.

This clone is medium-sized within its sample. The sample has other DNA sequences that encode this CDR3 too. V and J are TRBV7-2 and TRBJ1-6; no firm D call. V was trimmed by 5 bases and J by 7 bases, leaving 12 bases between them. CDR3 length equals 14 residues. CDR1 SGHTA and CDR2 FQGNSA come from the germline V gene. The CDR3 sequence: CASSPWGGNSPLHF. The CDR3, as DNA: TGTGCCAGCAGCCCCTGGGGAGGCAATTCACCCCTCCACTTT.

This chain joins TRBV6-1 and TRBJ1-3; maybe TRBD1 (6 bases). V lost 2 bases, J lost 4 bases, and 9 bases lay in between. The length of the CDR3 is 14 residues. Germline CDR1 MNHNS, CDR2 SASEGT. CDR3 coding DNA: TGTGCCAGCAGTGAATCAGGGGCCGGAAACACCATATATTTT. Its protein product is CASSESGAGNTIYF.

CDR3 region: CAWSPGTGGFVNSPLHF. CDR3 DNA: TGTGCCTGGAGTCCCGGGACAGGGGGTTTTGTTAATTCACCCCTCCACTTT. The chain joins TRBV30 to TRBJ1-6; TRBD1 aligns across 11 bases. Per the germline V gene, CDR1 is GTSNPN and CDR2 is SVGIG (reference sequence). V lost 2 bases, J lost 6 bases, and 9 bases stayed unmatched. The CDR3 consists of 17 residues.